This TCR beta chain was sequenced during a study of monozygotic twins with inflammatory bowel disease. Germline V gives CDR1 SGDLS, CDR2 YYNGEE. The CDR3 length is 14 residues. Reprocessing the 5' RACE reads, TCRdb reports a single entry for every CDR3 protein and omits DNA. The listing contains about 150,000 distinct CDR3 sequences. The V gene is TRBV9, the J gene TRBJ1-5. The source material was blood. The source is a human donor with ulcerative colitis or Crohn's disease, or a healthy co-twin of an affected twin (not recorded which). CDR3 amino acids: CASNRDGGNQPQHF.